This entry lists 24 T cell receptor beta chains sequenced from one sample in a study of beta chain features in type 1 diabetes. Points from the study as a whole: Patients with Type 1 diabetes showed moderately but significantly shorter TCRB CDR3s in all four CD4+ subsets.

The whole isolated RNA underwent reverse transcription, so sequencing captured expressed TCRB transcripts. Measured with immunoSEQ multiplex PCR; TCRdb has only the in-frame clones, and not every one. The top ten hold 0.0085% to 0.012% of the sample, which has more than 300,000 clones, roughly 12% seen once. These TCRs' antigens remain unknown. Sequencing used naive CD4+ T cells from blood. The receptors shown here come from a woman aged 18-29 years with type 1 diabetes.

CDR3 nucleotides: TGTGCCAGCAGCCCGTCCTGGAGAGGGGGGGCCGGGGAGCTGTTTTTT. Amino acid sequence: CASSPSWRGGAGELFF. The chain carries TRBV5-4 and TRBJ2-2, with D possibly matching TRBD2 (7 bases). V was shortened by 4 bases and J by 6 bases, with 19 bases between the two germline ends. This CDR3 is 16 amino acids long. The germline V gene encodes CDR1 SGHNT and CDR2 YYREEE (reference sequence).

V is TRBV4-1 and J is TRBJ1-5; TRBD1 matches 7 bases. The CDR3 runs to 17 residues. Trimming took 3 bases from V and 0 from J; bases not matched to a gene: 8. The germline V gene has CDR1 MGHRA and CDR2 YSYEKL. The DNA of the CDR3 is TGCGCCAGCAGCCAGATGGGGACAGCCTTTAGCAATCAGCCCCAGCATTTT. This encodes CASSQMGTAFSNQPQHF.

This clone appeared a few times. The chain uses TRBV6-1 and TRBJ2-2; the D gene is possibly TRBD1 (8 bases). Germline assignment: CDR1 MNHNS and CDR2 SASEGT. The CDR3 length is 15 residues. V shed 4 bases and J shed 4 bases, with 13 bases lying between them. The CDR3 DNA reads as TGTGCCAGCAGTGTAAGCGGGACAGGCACCGGGGAGCTGTTTTTT. This codes for CASSVSGTGTGELFF.

This clone was detected a few times. This chain uses TRBV4-1 with TRBJ2-4; 8 bases map to TRBD2. CDR3 length equals 18 residues. CDR1 and CDR2 (germline): MGHRA, YSYEKL. V gave up 4 bases and J gave up 3 bases; unmatched junction bases: 14. CDR3 sequence (DNA): TGCGCCAGCAGCCCCGGGGGGGCTAAGGGAGTGGTCAAAAACATTCAGTACTTC. Amino acid sequence: CASSPGGAKGVVKNIQYF.

V gene TRBV4-1 combines with J gene TRBJ1-2, with TRBD1 identical over 9 bases. The CDR3 consists of 15 residues. Trimming at V came to 0 bases and at J to 4 bases, leaving 3 bases not matched to a gene. From germline, CDR1 is MGHRA and CDR2 YSYEKL. The CDR3 is CASSQEGTGSYGYTF. The CDR3 DNA reads as TGCGCCAGCAGCCAAGAGGGGACAGGGAGCTATGGCTACACCTTC.

This clone was counted a few times. The chain uses TRBV11-2 and TRBJ2-2, with 13 nucleotides matching TRBD2. V shed 5 bases, J shed 0 bases, and the junction held 3 bases outside the gene matches. CDR3 length: 17 amino acids. Germline V CDR1 and CDR2: SGHAT, FQNNGV. The DNA for the CDR3 is TGTGCCAGCAGCCCCGGACTAGCGGGGGCGAACACCGGGGAGCTGTTTTTT. Translation: CASSPGLAGANTGELFF.

This clone has more than one count but fewer than ten. CDR3 region: CASSLTGGTDTQYF. Written as DNA, the CDR3 is TGTGCCAGCAGCTTGACGGGAGGGACAGATACGCAGTATTTT. This sequence joins TRBV7-8 and TRBJ2-3; TRBD2 matches at 8 bases. V gave up 3 bases and J gave up 3 bases; unmatched junction bases: 2. The CDR3 is made up of 14 amino acids. The germline gives CDR1 SGHVS, CDR2 FQNEAQ.

The chain joins TRBV11-2 to TRBJ1-6, with D hard to call. This CDR3 has 18 amino acids. Germline V gene lookup returns CDR1 SGHAT and CDR2 FQNNGV. The V gene lost 1 base and the J gene lost 2 bases, with 15 bases spanning the gap. In nucleotides, the CDR3 is TGTGCCAGCAGCTTAGTTTCCGCCGTCGGTCCCTATAATTCACCCCTCCACTTT. It specifies CASSLVSAVGPYNSPLHF.

This chain uses TRBV5-4 with TRBJ1-2, with TRBD1 identical over 7 bases. Germline V gene sequence: CDR1 SGHNT, CDR2 YYREEE (reference sequence). The CDR3 contains 14 residues. V trimming: 1 base; J trimming: 2 bases; junction bases outside the gene matches: 2. DNA of the CDR3: TGTGCCAGCAGCTTGTCGGGACAGAACTATGGCTACACCTTC. It specifies CASSLSGQNYGYTF.

V is TRBV9 and J is TRBJ2-6; D is ambiguous. Germline V CDR1 and CDR2: SGDLS, YYNGEE. V gave up 4 bases and J gave up 0 bases, with 11 bases separating them. The CDR3 has 16 residues. The CDR3 bases are TGTGCCAGCAGCAGAGGTCGGTCCTCTGGGGCCAACGTCCTGACTTTC. Protein sequence: CASSRGRSSGANVLTF.

The CDR3 protein is CASSPHRGAGTEAFF. CDR3 DNA: TGTGCCAGCAGTCCACATCGGGGGGCGGGCACTGAAGCTTTCTTT. This chain joins TRBV28 and TRBJ1-1; tentative D call: TRBD1 (6 bases). CDR3 size: 15 residues. Germline V gives CDR1 MDHEN, CDR2 SYDVKM. V lost 5 bases, J lost 4 bases, and 17 bases lay in between.

The chain is built from TRBV9 and TRBJ1-5; D possibly corresponds to TRBD1 (5 bases). This CDR3 region has 14 residues. The germline V gene has CDR1 SGDLS and CDR2 YYNGEE. Trimming took off 0 bases at V and 8 bases at J, with 12 bases between the two ends. The CDR3 protein is CASSVGSGKEPQHF. DNA for the CDR3: TGTGCCAGCAGCGTAGGTTCAGGGAAAGAGCCCCAGCATTTT.

CDR3: CSVVTTVEAFF. CDR3 bases: TGCAGCGTTGTAACGACAGTTGAAGCTTTCTTT. The V and J genes are TRBV29-1 and TRBJ1-1; TRBD1 is a possible D gene (5 bases). The CDR3 sequence is 11 residues long. V was shortened by 4 bases and J by 7 bases, with 10 bases between the two germline ends. Germline CDR1 SQVTM, CDR2 ANQGSEA.

This clone was picked up a small number of times. The chain links TRBV7-8 to TRBJ2-3; unclear D gene. Germline V gene sequence: CDR1 SGHVS, CDR2 FQNEAQ. Trimming removed 2 bases from V and 0 bases from J, with 6 bases in between. CDR3 size: 14 residues. CDR3 amino acids: CASSLIQSTDTQYF. Here the CDR3 DNA reads TGTGCCAGCAGCTTAATCCAGAGCACAGATACGCAGTATTTT.

The rearrangement uses TRBV27 and TRBJ1-6; D is perhaps TRBD1 (5 bases). The germline V gene has CDR1 MNHEY and CDR2 SMNVEV (reference sequence). The ends were cut back, 8 bases at V and 10 bases at J, with 15 bases in the middle. The CDR3 spans 13 residues. The CDR3 nucleotides are TGTGCCAGCGGCGCGGGGCATGGATCACCCCTCCACTTT. As protein: CASGAGHGSPLHF.

A few counts support this clone. The J gene is TRBJ2-7, the V gene TRBV7-2; D not certain. Germline CDR1 reads SGHTA; CDR2 reads FQGNSA. Trimming removed 5 bases from V and 6 bases from J, with 14 bases in between. This CDR3 spans 13 amino acids. The chain's CDR3 is CASSPPTLLEQYF. The DNA of the CDR3 is TGTGCCAGCAGCCCCCCCACTCTACTCGAGCAGTACTTC. The complete variable domain, with remaining parts taken from reference TRBV7-2 and TRBJ2-7, reads GAGVSQSPSNKVTEKGKDVELRCDPISGHTALYWYRQSLGQGLEFLIYFQGNSAPDKSGLPSDRFSAERTGGSVSTLTIQRTQQEDSAVYLCASSPPTLLEQYFGPGTRLTVT.

V is TRBV10-3 and J is TRBJ2-5; D is unclear. This CDR3 spans 13 amino acids. Germline CDR1 is ENHRY and CDR2 is SYGVKD. Trimming shortened V by 6 bases and J by 4 bases, and 12 bases separated the two germline ends. CDR3 DNA: TGTGCCATCAGGTTGGGTCCGGGAGAGACCCAGTACTTC. This encodes CAIRLGPGETQYF.

The V call is TRBV5-1, the J call TRBJ2-5; TRBD2 aligns across 12 bases. Unmatched junction bases numbered 7, after V lost 0 bases and J lost 1 base. CDR3 length: 18 amino acids. CDR1 and CDR2 (germline): SGHRS, YFSETQ. DNA for the CDR3: TGCGCCAGCAGCTTGGCGCCACTAGCGGGGGGCTCCCAAGAGACCCAGTACTTC. This sequence encodes CASSLAPLAGGSQETQYF.

Here the CDR3 DNA reads TGTGCCAGCTCACCAGGACTGAGAGGACGTGAGCAGTACTTC. It specifies CASSPGLRGREQYF. The V and J genes are TRBV18 and TRBJ2-7; possible D gene TRBD2, 5 bases. V was shortened by 2 bases and J by 7 bases, with 15 bases between the two germline ends. This CDR3 spans 14 amino acids. The germline gives CDR1 KGHSH, CDR2 LQKENI.

This clone came up a few times. The chain carries TRBV5-1 and TRBJ2-3; 15 bases agree with TRBD2. V dropped 2 bases and J dropped 0; count of bases not matched to a gene: 1. Germline CDR1 is SGHRS and CDR2 is YFSETQ. The CDR3 spans 17 residues. The CDR3 sequence: CASSFGLAGGSTDTQYF. The CDR3 DNA follows: TGCGCCAGCAGCTTCGGACTAGCGGGGGGGAGCACAGATACGCAGTATTTT.

The chain employs TRBV5-4 and TRBJ2-2, with D possibly being TRBD2 (5 bases). Trimming cost V 5 bases and J 10 bases, with 15 bases left between them. The CDR3 consists of 13 residues. The germline V gene has CDR1 SGHNT and CDR2 YYREEE (reference sequence). The CDR3 is CASRPADGEELFF. The CDR3 nucleotides are TGTGCCAGCAGGCCCGCCGACGGGGAGGAGCTGTTTTTT.

CDR3 residues: CASSPPGPTRTYEQYF. The CDR3 nucleotides are TGTGCCAGCAGTCCCCCCGGGCCCACTCGGACATACGAGCAGTACTTC. The chain couples TRBV28 to TRBJ2-7, with a weak D call TRBD1 (5 bases). The germline gives CDR1 MDHEN, CDR2 SYDVKM. The CDR3 covers 16 residues. Trimming shortened V by 5 bases and J by 4 bases, and 21 bases separated the two germline ends.

This clone was observed a handful of times. The chain uses TRBV28 and TRBJ2-7, with D maybe TRBD2 (5 bases). The CDR3 covers 12 residues. V gave up 3 bases and J gave up 5 bases, with 8 bases separating them. The germline gives CDR1 MDHEN, CDR2 SYDVKM. The CDR3 loop reads CASSLRANEQYF. The CDR3 DNA reads TGTGCCAGCAGTTTGCGGGCGAACGAGCAGTACTTC.

The rearrangement uses TRBV18 and TRBJ2-7; TRBD2 is a possible D gene (5 bases). Germline-derived CDR1 and CDR2 are KGHSH and LQKENI. The germline V and J ends were trimmed by 4 bases and 0 bases, with 16 bases remaining between them. This CDR3 comprises 16 residues. The CDR3 DNA is TGTGCCAGCTCACAGAGAACGGGGATCCACTCCTACGAGCAGTACTTC. Protein: CASSQRTGIHSYEQYF.